This T cell receptor (beta chain) is from a study of beta chain features in type 1 diabetes. CDR1 and CDR2 from the germline V gene are SGDLS and YYNGEE. This CDR3 comprises 13 residues. V lost 0 bases to trimming and J lost 1 base, with 3 bases between them. Sequenced material consisted of expressed TCRB transcripts (all of the isolated RNA was reverse transcribed). The assay was immunoSEQ multiplex PCR, and TCRdb's table has in-frame clones only and misses some. The table has fewer than 250,000 clones, roughly two thirds seen once. Concerning this clone itself: The sample has other DNA sequences that encode this CDR3 too.

The rearrangement links TRBV9 to TRBJ2-3; D gene ambiguous. The sequence came from a man aged 25-40 years in good health. Sequenced material: naive CD4+ T cells from blood. The DNA of the CDR3 is TGTGCCAGCAGCGTAGAAGGCACAGATACGCAGTATTTT. Amino acid sequence: CASSVEGTDTQYF. The whole variable domain, remainder taken from reference TRBV9 and TRBJ2-3, is DSGVTQTPKHLITATGQRVTLRCSPRSGDLSVYWYQQSLDQGLQFLIQYYNGEERAKGNILERFSAQQFPDLHSELNLSSLELGDSALYFCASSVEGTDTQYFGPGTRLTVL.